This is a list of T cell receptor beta chains from one sample in a study of T cells after yellow fever vaccination. TCRdb itself ran the 5' RACE reads through MiXCR, one entry per CDR3 protein. The sample has under 350,000 distinct CDR3 sequences; roughly 4.3% are singletons. Sample: PBMCs, taken 5 days after the yellow fever booster vaccination. The receptors come from a man between 18 and 29 years old who received the YFV17D yellow fever vaccine. Each CDR3 is given with its conserved first and last residue. Fields, in order: D gene, J gene, V gene, clone size, CDR3 protein, CDR3 DNA. A D gene is named only where the DNA matches it firmly. Clone size is shown for a subset of rows, as once, few, many or a class of expanded clone.

D gene: TRBD1
J gene: TRBJ2-3
V gene: TRBV30
clone size: many
CDR3 protein: CAWSVQGADTQYF
CDR3 DNA: TGTGCCTGGAGTGTACAGGGGGCAGATACGCAGTATTTT

D gene: .
J gene: TRBJ2-6
V gene: TRBV5-1
clone size: few
CDR3 protein: CASSLTGSSGANVLTF
CDR3 DNA: TGCGCCAGCAGCTTGACCGGGAGCTCTGGGGCCAACGTCCTGACTTTC

D gene: .
J gene: TRBJ1-5
V gene: TRBV7-8
clone size: .
CDR3 protein: CASSTRQTSNQPQHF
CDR3 DNA: TGTGCCAGCAGCACCCGACAAACAAGCAATCAGCCCCAGCATTTT

D gene: TRBD2
J gene: TRBJ2-3
V gene: TRBV20-1
clone size: many
CDR3 protein: CSAYSGGALSTDTQYF
CDR3 DNA: TGCAGTGCTTATAGCGGGGGGGCTCTCAGCACAGATACGCAGTATTTT

D gene: .
J gene: TRBJ2-3
V gene: TRBV28
clone size: many
CDR3 protein: CASRAGDTQYF
CDR3 DNA: TGTGCCAGCAGGGCGGGGGATACGCAGTATTTT

D gene: .
J gene: TRBJ2-7
V gene: TRBV7-2
clone size: .
CDR3 protein: CASSLAEPYEQYF
CDR3 DNA: TGTGCCAGCAGCTTAGCTGAACCCTACGAGCAGTACTTC

D gene: .
J gene: TRBJ1-3
V gene: TRBV7-2
clone size: many
CDR3 protein: CASSLVSSQSSGNTIYF
CDR3 DNA: TGTGCCAGCAGCTTAGTATCTTCCCAGAGCTCTGGAAACACCATATATTTT

D gene: .
J gene: TRBJ1-1
V gene: TRBV4-3
clone size: .
CDR3 protein: CASSQDPGGWNTEAFF
CDR3 DNA: TGCGCCAGCAGCCAAGATCCAGGAGGGTGGAACACTGAAGCTTTCTTT

D gene: TRBD1
J gene: TRBJ2-3
V gene: TRBV10-3
clone size: .
CDR3 protein: CAIGTERTDTQYF
CDR3 DNA: TGTGCCATCGGGACAGAACGCACAGATACGCAGTATTTT

D gene: .
J gene: TRBJ1-2
V gene: TRBV7-2
clone size: .
CDR3 protein: CASSDPGRNYGYTF
CDR3 DNA: TGTGCCAGCAGCGATCCGGGACGGAACTATGGCTACACCTTC

D gene: .
J gene: TRBJ2-7
V gene: TRBV29-1
clone size: many
CDR3 protein: CSASTVSSYEQYF
CDR3 DNA: TGCAGCGCCTCGACGGTGTCCTCCTACGAGCAGTACTTC

D gene: .
J gene: TRBJ2-4
V gene: TRBV4-1
clone size: few
CDR3 protein: CASSPLPQGAKNIQYF
CDR3 DNA: TGCGCCAGCAGCCCGCTGCCACAGGGAGCCAAAAACATTCAGTACTTC

D gene: TRBD1
J gene: TRBJ1-2
V gene: TRBV5-1
clone size: many
CDR3 protein: CASSLEGTGGLYGYTF
CDR3 DNA: TGCGCCAGCAGCTTGGAGGGGACAGGGGGCTTGTATGGCTACACCTTC

D gene: .
J gene: TRBJ2-1
V gene: TRBV7-6
clone size: many
CDR3 protein: CASSPRWGGARNEQFF
CDR3 DNA: TGTGCCAGCAGCCCCCGGTGGGGGGGGGCCCGTAATGAGCAGTTCTTC

D gene: TRBD1
J gene: TRBJ1-2
V gene: TRBV7-2
clone size: .
CDR3 protein: CASSPSTGSGVTF
CDR3 DNA: TGTGCCAGCAGCCCTTCGACAGGGTCGGGCGTAACCTTC

D gene: .
J gene: TRBJ2-5
V gene: TRBV11-1
clone size: few
CDR3 protein: CASSLTRGETQYF
CDR3 DNA: TGTGCCAGCAGCTTGACCCGGGGAGAGACCCAGTACTTC

D gene: .
J gene: TRBJ1-6
V gene: TRBV2
clone size: .
CDR3 protein: CASSEERAGNSPLHF
CDR3 DNA: TGTGCCAGCAGTGAAGAACGAGCAGGGAATTCACCCCTCCACTTT

D gene: .
J gene: TRBJ2-1
V gene: TRBV15
clone size: few
CDR3 protein: CATSRAQGRTSGNEQFF
CDR3 DNA: TGTGCCACCAGCAGAGCGCAAGGCAGAACCTCAGGGAATGAGCAGTTCTTC

D gene: .
J gene: TRBJ1-4
V gene: TRBV6-1
clone size: many
CDR3 protein: CASIGPNEKLFF
CDR3 DNA: TGTGCCAGCATCGGGCCGAATGAAAAACTGTTTTTT

D gene: .
J gene: TRBJ2-4
V gene: TRBV7-2
clone size: many
CDR3 protein: CASSLDFPGGDNIQYF
CDR3 DNA: TGTGCCAGCAGCTTGGACTTCCCCGGGGGTGATAACATTCAGTACTTC

D gene: .
J gene: TRBJ2-1
V gene: TRBV7-9
clone size: few
CDR3 protein: CASSLRPTTYNEQFF
CDR3 DNA: TGTGCCAGCAGCTTACGCCCAACTACTTACAATGAGCAGTTCTTC

D gene: .
J gene: TRBJ1-5
V gene: TRBV6-6
clone size: few
CDR3 protein: CASSYPGTTFSNQPQHF
CDR3 DNA: TGTGCCAGCAGTTACCCGGGGACAACCTTCAGCAATCAGCCCCAGCATTTT

D gene: .
J gene: TRBJ1-4
V gene: TRBV20-1
clone size: many
CDR3 protein: CSARRSPNEKLFF
CDR3 DNA: TGCAGTGCTAGAAGGAGCCCTAATGAAAAACTGTTTTTT

D gene: .
J gene: TRBJ2-3
V gene: TRBV11-2
clone size: .
CDR3 protein: CASSSTSDTQYF
CDR3 DNA: TGTGCCAGCAGCTCGACTTCGGATACGCAGTATTTT

D gene: TRBD1
J gene: TRBJ2-7
V gene: TRBV12-3/TRBV12-4
clone size: few
CDR3 protein: CASRKTGERNEQYF
CDR3 DNA: TGTGCCAGCAGGAAGACAGGGGAAAGAAACGAGCAGTACTTC

D gene: .
J gene: TRBJ2-5
V gene: TRBV9
clone size: many
CDR3 protein: CASSVGTDKFATQYF
CDR3 DNA: TGTGCCAGCAGCGTAGGGACAGATAAATTTGCGACCCAGTACTTC

D gene: .
J gene: TRBJ1-5
V gene: TRBV5-1
clone size: many
CDR3 protein: CASSPGDSNQPQHF
CDR3 DNA: TGCGCCAGCAGCCCGGGTGATAGCAATCAGCCCCAGCATTTT

D gene: TRBD2
J gene: TRBJ2-5
V gene: TRBV29-1
clone size: many
CDR3 protein: CSALGLQETQYF
CDR3 DNA: TGCAGCGCCCTGGGACTACAAGAGACCCAGTACTTC

D gene: TRBD2
J gene: TRBJ2-1
V gene: TRBV9
clone size: many
CDR3 protein: CASRGAGPYNEQFF
CDR3 DNA: TGTGCCAGCAGGGGAGCGGGGCCTTACAATGAGCAGTTCTTC

D gene: .
J gene: TRBJ2-2
V gene: TRBV20-1
clone size: many
CDR3 protein: CSATGNTGELFF
CDR3 DNA: TGCAGTGCTACAGGGAACACCGGGGAGCTGTTTTTT

D gene: .
J gene: TRBJ1-5
V gene: TRBV4-1
clone size: .
CDR3 protein: CASSQDGGGRPQHF
CDR3 DNA: TGCGCCAGCAGCCAAGATGGCGGGGGACGGCCCCAGCATTTT

D gene: .
J gene: TRBJ2-5
V gene: TRBV4-2
clone size: few
CDR3 protein: CASSQASLVGGETQYF
CDR3 DNA: TGTGCCAGCAGCCAAGCGTCTCTAGTGGGCGGTGAGACCCAGTACTTC

D gene: .
J gene: TRBJ2-5
V gene: TRBV15
clone size: few
CDR3 protein: CATSRGFLPGSFQETQYF
CDR3 DNA: TGTGCCACCAGCAGAGGTTTTCTGCCAGGGTCCTTCCAAGAGACCCAGTACTTC

D gene: .
J gene: TRBJ1-5
V gene: TRBV5-6
clone size: few
CDR3 protein: CASSSGAMQPQHF
CDR3 DNA: TGTGCCAGCAGCTCCGGAGCCATGCAGCCCCAGCATTTT

D gene: .
J gene: TRBJ2-5
V gene: TRBV11-2
clone size: .
CDR3 protein: CASRWSGRETQYF
CDR3 DNA: TGTGCCAGCAGGTGGAGTGGCAGGGAGACCCAGTACTTC

D gene: .
J gene: TRBJ2-1
V gene: TRBV7-2
clone size: few
CDR3 protein: CASSEERGSYNEQFF
CDR3 DNA: TGTGCCAGCAGCGAGGAAAGGGGTTCCTACAATGAGCAGTTCTTC

D gene: .
J gene: TRBJ2-1
V gene: TRBV12-5
clone size: many
CDR3 protein: CASGWATGLDSGEQFF
CDR3 DNA: TGTGCTAGTGGTTGGGCTACAGGGCTCGATTCGGGTGAGCAGTTCTTC

D gene: .
J gene: TRBJ2-7
V gene: TRBV20-1
clone size: .
CDR3 protein: CSARDLEGLSYEQYF
CDR3 DNA: TGCAGTGCTAGAGATCTGGAGGGACTCTCCTACGAGCAGTACTTC

D gene: .
J gene: TRBJ2-3
V gene: TRBV18
clone size: few
CDR3 protein: CASSPSGGPLGDTQYF
CDR3 DNA: TGTGCCAGCTCACCCTCCGGGGGGCCCCTTGGAGATACGCAGTATTTT

D gene: .
J gene: TRBJ2-6
V gene: TRBV4-2
clone size: few
CDR3 protein: CASSQEPSSGANVLTF
CDR3 DNA: TGTGCCAGCAGCCAGGAACCTAGCTCTGGGGCCAACGTCCTGACTTTC

D gene: .
J gene: TRBJ2-1
V gene: TRBV20-1
clone size: .
CDR3 protein: CSARGHGPHNEQFF
CDR3 DNA: TGCAGTGCTAGGGGTCATGGGCCCCACAATGAGCAGTTCTTC

D gene: TRBD1
J gene: TRBJ1-1
V gene: TRBV5-1
clone size: many
CDR3 protein: CASSSGQMNTEAFF
CDR3 DNA: TGCGCCAGCAGCTCGGGACAGATGAACACTGAAGCTTTCTTT

D gene: .
J gene: TRBJ2-4
V gene: TRBV7-9
clone size: .
CDR3 protein: CASSSYGGLAKNIQYF
CDR3 DNA: TGTGCCAGCAGCTCATACGGGGGACTAGCCAAAAACATTCAGTACTTC

D gene: .
J gene: TRBJ2-5
V gene: TRBV12-5
clone size: few
CDR3 protein: CASGLWPPRAGAEETQYF
CDR3 DNA: TGTGCTAGTGGTTTATGGCCCCCCAGGGCGGGGGCGGAAGAGACCCAGTACTTC

D gene: TRBD1
J gene: TRBJ1-2
V gene: TRBV5-1
clone size: .
CDR3 protein: CASSLGGVGYGYTF
CDR3 DNA: TGCGCCAGCAGCTTAGGGGGCGTCGGCTATGGCTACACCTTC

D gene: TRBD2
J gene: TRBJ2-1
V gene: TRBV5-1
clone size: .
CDR3 protein: CASSPSGLAGGYNEQFF
CDR3 DNA: TGCGCCAGCAGCCCCTCGGGACTAGCGGGGGGCTACAATGAGCAGTTCTTC

D gene: .
J gene: TRBJ2-2
V gene: TRBV6-5
clone size: few
CDR3 protein: CASSYSEGVANTGELFF
CDR3 DNA: TGTGCCAGCAGTTACTCTGAGGGGGTCGCGAACACCGGGGAGCTGTTTTTT

D gene: TRBD1
J gene: TRBJ1-6
V gene: TRBV7-9
clone size: few
CDR3 protein: CASSSRQGVNSPLHF
CDR3 DNA: TGTGCCAGCAGCTCTCGACAGGGGGTCAATTCACCCCTCCACTTT

D gene: .
J gene: TRBJ2-2
V gene: TRBV4-1
clone size: .
CDR3 protein: CASSRTGELFF
CDR3 DNA: TGCGCCAGCAGTAGGACCGGGGAGCTGTTTTTT

D gene: .
J gene: TRBJ2-5
V gene: TRBV27
clone size: .
CDR3 protein: CASSPQGWETQYF
CDR3 DNA: TGTGCCAGCAGTCCACAGGGTTGGGAGACCCAGTACTTC

D gene: .
J gene: TRBJ2-7
V gene: TRBV7-6
clone size: many
CDR3 protein: CASSSYRDYEQYF
CDR3 DNA: TGTGCCAGCAGCTCATACAGGGACTACGAGCAGTACTTC

D gene: .
J gene: TRBJ1-2
V gene: TRBV28
clone size: many
CDR3 protein: CASEDRNYGYTF
CDR3 DNA: TGTGCCAGCGAAGACAGGAACTATGGCTACACCTTC

D gene: TRBD2
J gene: TRBJ2-5
V gene: TRBV15
clone size: many
CDR3 protein: CATSTGLAGVQETQYF
CDR3 DNA: TGTGCCACCAGCACAGGACTAGCGGGGGTCCAAGAGACCCAGTACTTC

D gene: .
J gene: TRBJ2-7
V gene: TRBV27
clone size: many
CDR3 protein: CASSFSRSYEQYF
CDR3 DNA: TGTGCCAGCAGTTTTAGTAGGTCCTACGAGCAGTACTTC

D gene: TRBD2
J gene: TRBJ2-1
V gene: TRBV4-1
clone size: .
CDR3 protein: CASSSTGGGLSSYNEQFF
CDR3 DNA: TGCGCCAGCAGCTCAACGGGGGGAGGACTAAGCTCCTACAATGAGCAGTTCTTC

D gene: TRBD1
J gene: TRBJ1-2
V gene: TRBV6-5
clone size: .
CDR3 protein: CASSYRDRGNYGYTF
CDR3 DNA: TGTGCCAGCAGTTACCGGGACAGGGGAAACTATGGCTACACCTTC

D gene: .
J gene: TRBJ1-3
V gene: TRBV18
clone size: .
CDR3 protein: CASSPRQGGNTIYF
CDR3 DNA: TGTGCCAGCTCACCCCGGCAGGGTGGAAACACCATATATTTT